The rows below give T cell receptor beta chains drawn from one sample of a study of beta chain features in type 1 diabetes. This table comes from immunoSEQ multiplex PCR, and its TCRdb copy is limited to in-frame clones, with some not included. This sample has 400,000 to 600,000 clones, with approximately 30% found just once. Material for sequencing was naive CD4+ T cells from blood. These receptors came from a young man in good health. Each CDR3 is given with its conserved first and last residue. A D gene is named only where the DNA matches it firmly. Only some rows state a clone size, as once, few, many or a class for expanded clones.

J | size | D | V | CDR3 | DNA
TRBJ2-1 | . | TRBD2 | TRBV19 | CASSIKGLAGYPANEQFF | TGTGCCAGTAGTATTAAGGGGCTAGCGGGATACCCAGCCAATGAGCAGTTCTTC
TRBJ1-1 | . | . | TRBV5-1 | CASSLLDENTEAFF | TGCGCCAGCAGCCTACTGGACGAGAACACTGAAGCTTTCTTT
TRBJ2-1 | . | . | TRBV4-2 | CASSQAGSFTYNEQFF | TGTGCCAGCAGCCAAGCGGGCAGCTTCACCTACAATGAGCAGTTCTTC
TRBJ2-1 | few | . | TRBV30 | CAWSVTSYEQFF | TGTGCCTGGAGTGTAACCAGTTATGAGCAGTTCTTC
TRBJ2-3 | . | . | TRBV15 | CATKARLPGTDTQYF | TGTGCCACCAAAGCCCGACTACCTGGGACAGATACGCAGTATTTT
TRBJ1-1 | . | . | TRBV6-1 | CASSVTENTEAFF | TGTGCCAGCAGTGTAACAGAGAACACTGAAGCTTTCTTT
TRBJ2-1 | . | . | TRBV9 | CASSVGGDINEQFF | TGTGCCAGCAGCGTAGGCGGGGATATCAATGAGCAGTTCTTC
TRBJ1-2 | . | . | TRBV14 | CASTTGGRDYGYTF | TGTGCCAGCACCACAGGAGGACGTGACTATGGCTACACCTTC
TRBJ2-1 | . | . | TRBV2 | CASSGLSNEQFF | TGTGCCAGCAGCGGACTGTCCAATGAGCAGTTCTTC
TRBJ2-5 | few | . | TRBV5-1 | CASSLGLIQETQYF | TGCGCCAGCAGCTTGGGACTCATCCAAGAGACCCAGTACTTC
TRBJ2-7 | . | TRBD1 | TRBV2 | CASSSDRAKSYEQYF | TGTGCCAGCAGTTCCGACAGGGCCAAATCCTACGAGCAGTACTTC
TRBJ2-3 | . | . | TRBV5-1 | CASSFGGRSTDTQYF | TGCGCCAGCAGCTTTGGGGGGCGGAGCACAGATACGCAGTATTTT
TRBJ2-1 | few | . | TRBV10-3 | CAISRPKSSYNEQFF | TGTGCCATCAGTAGACCGAAGAGCTCCTACAATGAGCAGTTCTTC
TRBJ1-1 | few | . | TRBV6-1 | CATTLMSTFF | TGTGCCACCACCTTGATGTCAACTTTCTTT
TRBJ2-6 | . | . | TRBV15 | CASRPGALGANVLTF | TGTGCCTCACGGCCGGGGGCGCTTGGGGCCAACGTCCTGACTTTC
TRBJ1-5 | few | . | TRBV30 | CAWALGGNSNQPQHF | TGTGCCTGGGCCCTGGGGGGGAATAGCAATCAGCCCCAGCATTTT
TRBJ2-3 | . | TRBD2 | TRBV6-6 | CASSRTSSTDTQYF | TGTGCCAGCAGTAGGACTAGCAGCACAGATACGCAGTATTTT
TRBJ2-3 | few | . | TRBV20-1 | CSARSGTQYF | TGCAGTGCTAGATCGGGTACGCAGTATTTT
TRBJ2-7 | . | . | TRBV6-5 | CASSYSGRAASYEQYF | TGTGCCAGCAGTTACTCGGGTAGGGCCGCATCCTACGAGCAGTACTTC
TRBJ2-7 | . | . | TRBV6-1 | CASSEGMNPYEQYF | TGTGCCAGCAGTGAGGGGATGAACCCCTACGAGCAGTACTTC
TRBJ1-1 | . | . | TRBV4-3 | CASSQDGIEAFF | TGCGCCAGCAGCCAAGATGGAATTGAAGCTTTCTTT
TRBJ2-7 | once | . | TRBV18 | CASSPATDYEQYF | TGTGCCAGCTCACCGGCTACAGACTACGAGCAGTACTTC
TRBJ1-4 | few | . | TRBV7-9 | CASSLQTNEKLFF | TGTGCCAGCAGCTTACAGACTAATGAAAAACTGTTTTTT
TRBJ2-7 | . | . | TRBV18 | CASSPRLYEQYF | TGTGCCAGCTCACCACGGCTGTACGAGCAGTACTTC